This T cell receptor (beta chain) was identified during a study of identical twins (dated by TCRdb to 2015 to 2016). For the study in its entirety: The study deep-sequenced TCR alpha and beta repertoires from monozygotic twins, unrelated adults of various ages and cord blood to test whether fetal clonotypes persist. Replicate twin experiments were performed at different times using different library preparation protocols to rule out contamination. The research as a whole found: Compared with coincidental sharing between unrelated individuals, an excess of low generation-probability sequences was observed among out-of-frame TCR alpha sequences shared between twins. Fewer insertions were carried by abundant cord blood beta clonotypes, a similar but weaker trend appeared in young adult naive repertoires, and no such trend appeared in memory repertoires. Excess twin sharing in beta out-of-frame sequences was weaker because fewer shared sequences lowered the signal-to-noise ratio. Invariant T cells such as MAIT and iNKT could partly confound zero-insertion analyses, though diverse VJ usage argued against this for most clonotypes. Conclusions relied on cross-sectional statistical analysis, since the same donors could not be followed over many years. Recombination models systematically underestimated out-of-frame TCR alpha sharing in monozygotic twins but agreed with sharing between unrelated individuals.

The sample holds many counts of this clonotype. There is no known antigen for this receptor. No much larger clonotype is one base removed from it; base qualities were not supplied. The method was 5' RACE. The data were produced on an Illumina HiSeq 2000. Template switching introduced a universal primer binding site; the final cDNA contained a unique molecular identifier, enabling accurate counting of TCR cDNA molecules. Specific primers in the conserved constant-segment region were used to synthesize first-strand cDNA for TCR alpha and beta chains. To control for contamination, every cDNA library carried two barcodes: a SMART-Mk sample barcode plus Illumina barcodes. TruSeq adapter sequences along with Illumina sample barcodes were introduced in two successive PCR steps. Sequencing of the TCR alpha and beta cDNA libraries was done on the Illumina HiSeq platform using custom primers. The authors' analysis ran thus. Unique molecular identifiers were extracted from raw reads with MiGEC, and CDR3 positions were determined with MiXCR. Recombination models were inferred per individual with the repgenHMM and IGoR tools using an EM algorithm. The tcR package in R was used for shared clonotype analysis, with sharing normalized by the product of cloneset sizes. To study raw recombination free of thymic and clonal selection effects, out-of-frame nonproductive sequences were analyzed. TCRdb itself trimmed the public reads at Q25 with fastp, ran MiXCR and retained productive beta chains. Identical CDR3 proteins give one entry, which carries the most common genes and DNA. The V and J calls here are based on TCRdb, not the publication. The sample table lists 350,000 to 400,000 distinct CDR3 sequences, approximately 8.8% of them with a count of one. Approximately 8.9% of the sample rests with the top ten.

In the germline V gene, CDR1 corresponds to MGHRA and CDR2 to YSYEKL. V trim: 2 bases; J trim: 2 bases; unmatched bases: 10. From the cysteine through the phenylalanine, the CDR3 covers 17 amino acids. The CDR3 DNA has 51 bases and is translated from base 1. All donors were healthy Caucasians. The researchers also sequenced three unrelated adults who were not twins: a male aged 18 to 30, a male aged 50 to 60, and a female aged 50 to 60. Miltenyi CD45RO+ enrichment and human naive T-cell isolation kits were used to isolate memory (CD45RO+) and naive T cells from PBMC. The sequence was obtained from a woman in her forties or fifties in good health. The specimen was naive T cells sorted from blood. Taken with the paper, the label for cell subset or site translates to: cells isolated with a human naive T-cell isolation kit. Here the chain combines TRBV4-1 and TRBJ2-3, with 7 junctional bases fitting TRBD2. The base sequence is TGCGCCAGCAGCCAATTACCGATACTAGCGCACACAGATACGCAGTATTTT. It specifies CASSQLPILAHTDTQYF.